The rows below give T cell receptor beta chains drawn from one sample of a study of long-term antiretroviral therapy in people with HIV. Here immunoSEQ multiplex PCR was the method, and the copy in TCRdb shows in-frame clones only, minus some. The repertoire holds 9,500 to 15,000 clones, with 82% as singletons. Sequencing used unsorted PBMCs, obtained around 8.2 years after starting antiretroviral therapy. The receptors stem from a man aged 50-59 years with HIV. Both conserved end residues are part of each CDR3. D genes are given only for firm matches. Clone size is shown for a subset of rows, as once, few, many or a class of expanded clone.

clone size,V gene,J gene,D gene,CDR3 DNA,CDR3 protein
.,TRBV5-1,TRBJ1-2,TRBD1,TGCGCCAGCAGCTTAAATGGACAGGGCGGGGGCTATGGCTACACCTTC,CASSLNGQGGGYGYTF
.,TRBV6-1,TRBJ2-7,.,TGTGCCAGCAGGGAAGCCTACGAGCAGTACTTC,CASREAYEQYF
.,TRBV5-4,TRBJ2-7,TRBD1,TGTGCCAGCAGCTTGGGGACAGGTCCGAGCTCCTACGAGCAGTACTTC,CASSLGTGPSSYEQYF
.,TRBV27,TRBJ2-1,.,TGTGCCAGCAGGGGCGGGTACAATGAGCAGTTCTTC,CASRGGYNEQFF
.,TRBV27,TRBJ1-1,TRBD1,TGTGCCAGCAGTGTCGTTGGGACAGCCACTGAAGCTTTCTTT,CASSVVGTATEAFF
.,TRBV18,TRBJ1-1,.,TGTGCCAGCTCATCACTTCAGGGGTTCCCTGAAGCTTTCTTT,CASSSLQGFPEAFF
.,TRBV9,TRBJ1-5,.,TGTGCCAGCAGCGAACACCGGGACCCTCAACCCAATCAGCCCCAGCATTTT,CASSEHRDPQPNQPQHF
.,TRBV5-1,TRBJ2-1,.,TGCGCCAGCAGCTTTACTCCCTCCGAGCAGTTCTTC,CASSFTPSEQFF
.,TRBV5-6,TRBJ2-7,TRBD2,TGTGCCAGCAGCTCTCTAGCGGGGTCCTCCTACGAGCAGTACTTC,CASSSLAGSSYEQYF
.,TRBV11-3,TRBJ1-1,.,TGTGCCAGCAGCTTTCAGGGGTTGGCGTGGGTCATGAACACTGAAGCTTTCTTT,CASSFQGLAWVMNTEAFF
few,TRBV19,TRBJ1-2,.,TGTGCCAGTAGTATAGTACCCACGGATTTCGACTATGGCTACACCTTC,CASSIVPTDFDYGYTF
.,TRBV15,TRBJ2-3,.,TGTGCCACCAGCAGAGTAAGTTCAGATACGCAGTATTTT,CATSRVSSDTQYF
.,TRBV5-8,TRBJ2-1,.,TGTGCCAGCAGCTTGGGGGGCGAAAATGAGCAGTTCTTC,CASSLGGENEQFF
once,TRBV6-5,TRBJ2-7,.,TGTGCCAGCAATTCTTACGAGCAGTACTTC,CASNSYEQYF
.,TRBV7-9,TRBJ1-2,TRBD1,TGTGCCAGCAGCTTAGCGGGGTACAGGGGAGGGTATGGCTACACCTTC,CASSLAGYRGGYGYTF
.,TRBV27,TRBJ1-4,TRBD1,TGTGCCAGCAGTCCCTTGACAGGGACTAATGAAAAACTGTTTTTT,CASSPLTGTNEKLFF
.,TRBV19,TRBJ1-5,.,TGTGCCAGCGGGAAGCCTCATAGCAATCAGCCCCAGCATTTT,CASGKPHSNQPQHF
once,TRBV7-9,TRBJ2-3,.,TGTGCCAGCAATCCCCTATGGGGCTCGACAGATACGCAGTATTTT,CASNPLWGSTDTQYF
few,TRBV11-3,TRBJ1-1,TRBD1,TGTGCCAGCAGCCCCCAGGGGGCGGTGATCGAAGAAGCTTTCTTT,CASSPQGAVIEEAFF
.,TRBV5-4,TRBJ2-1,.,TGTGCCAGCTTGGGGGCAGGGGAGCAGTTCTTC,CASLGAGEQFF
.,TRBV2,TRBJ1-6,TRBD1,TGTGCCAGCAGTCCCCCCGGGACAGGGTATAATTCACCCCTCCACTTT,CASSPPGTGYNSPLHF
.,TRBV27,TRBJ1-1,TRBD1,TGTGCCAGCAGTGAAAGGGGGCCCACTGAAGCTTTCTTT,CASSERGPTEAFF
.,TRBV27,TRBJ1-6,.,TGTGCCAGCAGTTCAAGGGGGGAGGTGGATTCACCCCTCCACTTT,CASSSRGEVDSPLHF
.,TRBV5-8,TRBJ1-1,.,TGTGCCAGCAGCTTTGCGACTGGCAACACTGAAGCTTTCTTT,CASSFATGNTEAFF
.,TRBV11-1,TRBJ2-5,TRBD2,TGTGCCAGCAGCTTAAACGGGGGGGCCCAAGAGACCCAGTACTTC,CASSLNGGAQETQYF
.,TRBV6-4,TRBJ2-3,TRBD2,TGTGCCAGCAGTGACTCCCCACTAGCGGGGGCGGGTGATACGCAGTATTTT,CASSDSPLAGAGDTQYF
.,TRBV2,TRBJ2-3,.,TGTGCCAGCAGTGAAGGAGTGGCGGGGAGTGATACGCAGTATTTT,CASSEGVAGSDTQYF
.,TRBV4-1,TRBJ2-7,TRBD2,TGCGCCAGCAGCCAAAGCGGGGATGGTGCCTACGAGCAGTACTTC,CASSQSGDGAYEQYF
.,TRBV30,TRBJ1-2,.,TGTGCCTGGAGTCCCTGGGAGGGCTATGGCTACACCTTC,CAWSPWEGYGYTF
.,TRBV5-4,TRBJ2-7,.,TGTGCCAGCAGTTACGATTCCTACGAGCAGTACTTC,CASSYDSYEQYF
.,TRBV4-1,TRBJ1-2,.,TGCGCCAGCAGCCAAGAGGAGACCCAGAACTATGGCTACACCTTC,CASSQEETQNYGYTF
.,TRBV29-1,TRBJ1-2,TRBD1,TGCAGCACAGGACAGGGGGCAGCGAACTATGGCTACACCTTC,CSTGQGAANYGYTF